A single sample gave rise to the 5 T cell receptor beta chains below, sequenced in a study of shared T cell receptors in the human thymus. Sequenced by immunoSEQ multiplex PCR; TCRdb stores in-frame clones only, minus some. The sample lists about 540,000 clones, around 78% occurring once. This sample also belongs to another study, concerning human thymus T cells.

Sequenced material: thymocytes. All receptors come from a boy in the first two years of life with a congenital heart defect.

The chain is built from TRBV2 and TRBJ1-1, with unresolved D. Germline CDR1 SNHLY, CDR2 FYNNEI. V gave up 0 bases and J gave up 6 bases, with 17 bases separating them. The CDR3 length is 16 residues. CDR3 sequence: CASSEAGRHPRAEAFF. Here the CDR3 DNA reads TGTGCCAGCAGTGAAGCGGGGAGACACCCGAGGGCTGAAGCTTTCTTT.

The chain links TRBV11-1 to TRBJ2-3, with TRBD1 identical over 9 bases. V was pared by 1 base and J by 5 bases, with 4 bases of the junction left unmatched. The CDR3 contains 15 residues. Germline V lookup: CDR1 SGHAT, CDR2 FQDESV (reference sequence). As DNA, the CDR3 is TGTGCCAGCAGCTTAGAACAGGGGGCCGAAGATACGCAGTATTTT. Translated, it gives CASSLEQGAEDTQYF. The full variable domain, in which reference TRBV11-1 and TRBJ2-3 provide the parts outside the CDR3, is EAEVAQSPRYKITEKSQAVAFWCDPISGHATLYWYRQILGQGPELLVQFQDESVVDDSQLPKDRFSAERLKGVDSTLKIQPAELGDSAMYLCASSLEQGAEDTQYFGPGTRLTVL.

The chain combines TRBV7-6 with TRBJ2-2; D perhaps matches TRBD2 (5 bases). V gave up 0 bases and J gave up 7 bases, with 15 bases separating them. Germline assignment: CDR1 SGHVS and CDR2 FNYEAQ. This CDR3 is 16 amino acids long. The CDR3 nucleotides read TGTGCCAGCAGCTTAGCGCGGGCTAGCTATTTCGGGGAGCTGTTTTTT. Translated, it gives CASSLARASYFGELFF.

J is TRBJ2-7 and V is TRBV14; 9 bases align to TRBD1. The germline V gene has CDR1 SGHDN and CDR2 FVKESK. The CDR3 has 20 residues. The ends lost 3 bases at V and 3 bases at J; junction bases unmatched: 21. CDR3: CASSHKETRSGTGSSYEQYF. The CDR3 nucleotides read TGTGCCAGCAGCCACAAAGAGACGCGCTCCGGGACAGGGAGCAGCTACGAGCAGTACTTC.

This clone has only one observation. The V gene is TRBV5-6, the J gene TRBJ2-7; 8 bases are shared with TRBD2. Germline assignment: CDR1 SGHDT and CDR2 YYEEEE. Trimming took 1 base from V and 0 from J; bases not matched to a gene: 6. The CDR3 covers 16 residues. DNA of the CDR3: TGTGCCAGCAGCTTGTCCGGCGGGAGGAGCTCCTACGAGCAGTACTTC. Its protein is CASSLSGGRSSYEQYF.